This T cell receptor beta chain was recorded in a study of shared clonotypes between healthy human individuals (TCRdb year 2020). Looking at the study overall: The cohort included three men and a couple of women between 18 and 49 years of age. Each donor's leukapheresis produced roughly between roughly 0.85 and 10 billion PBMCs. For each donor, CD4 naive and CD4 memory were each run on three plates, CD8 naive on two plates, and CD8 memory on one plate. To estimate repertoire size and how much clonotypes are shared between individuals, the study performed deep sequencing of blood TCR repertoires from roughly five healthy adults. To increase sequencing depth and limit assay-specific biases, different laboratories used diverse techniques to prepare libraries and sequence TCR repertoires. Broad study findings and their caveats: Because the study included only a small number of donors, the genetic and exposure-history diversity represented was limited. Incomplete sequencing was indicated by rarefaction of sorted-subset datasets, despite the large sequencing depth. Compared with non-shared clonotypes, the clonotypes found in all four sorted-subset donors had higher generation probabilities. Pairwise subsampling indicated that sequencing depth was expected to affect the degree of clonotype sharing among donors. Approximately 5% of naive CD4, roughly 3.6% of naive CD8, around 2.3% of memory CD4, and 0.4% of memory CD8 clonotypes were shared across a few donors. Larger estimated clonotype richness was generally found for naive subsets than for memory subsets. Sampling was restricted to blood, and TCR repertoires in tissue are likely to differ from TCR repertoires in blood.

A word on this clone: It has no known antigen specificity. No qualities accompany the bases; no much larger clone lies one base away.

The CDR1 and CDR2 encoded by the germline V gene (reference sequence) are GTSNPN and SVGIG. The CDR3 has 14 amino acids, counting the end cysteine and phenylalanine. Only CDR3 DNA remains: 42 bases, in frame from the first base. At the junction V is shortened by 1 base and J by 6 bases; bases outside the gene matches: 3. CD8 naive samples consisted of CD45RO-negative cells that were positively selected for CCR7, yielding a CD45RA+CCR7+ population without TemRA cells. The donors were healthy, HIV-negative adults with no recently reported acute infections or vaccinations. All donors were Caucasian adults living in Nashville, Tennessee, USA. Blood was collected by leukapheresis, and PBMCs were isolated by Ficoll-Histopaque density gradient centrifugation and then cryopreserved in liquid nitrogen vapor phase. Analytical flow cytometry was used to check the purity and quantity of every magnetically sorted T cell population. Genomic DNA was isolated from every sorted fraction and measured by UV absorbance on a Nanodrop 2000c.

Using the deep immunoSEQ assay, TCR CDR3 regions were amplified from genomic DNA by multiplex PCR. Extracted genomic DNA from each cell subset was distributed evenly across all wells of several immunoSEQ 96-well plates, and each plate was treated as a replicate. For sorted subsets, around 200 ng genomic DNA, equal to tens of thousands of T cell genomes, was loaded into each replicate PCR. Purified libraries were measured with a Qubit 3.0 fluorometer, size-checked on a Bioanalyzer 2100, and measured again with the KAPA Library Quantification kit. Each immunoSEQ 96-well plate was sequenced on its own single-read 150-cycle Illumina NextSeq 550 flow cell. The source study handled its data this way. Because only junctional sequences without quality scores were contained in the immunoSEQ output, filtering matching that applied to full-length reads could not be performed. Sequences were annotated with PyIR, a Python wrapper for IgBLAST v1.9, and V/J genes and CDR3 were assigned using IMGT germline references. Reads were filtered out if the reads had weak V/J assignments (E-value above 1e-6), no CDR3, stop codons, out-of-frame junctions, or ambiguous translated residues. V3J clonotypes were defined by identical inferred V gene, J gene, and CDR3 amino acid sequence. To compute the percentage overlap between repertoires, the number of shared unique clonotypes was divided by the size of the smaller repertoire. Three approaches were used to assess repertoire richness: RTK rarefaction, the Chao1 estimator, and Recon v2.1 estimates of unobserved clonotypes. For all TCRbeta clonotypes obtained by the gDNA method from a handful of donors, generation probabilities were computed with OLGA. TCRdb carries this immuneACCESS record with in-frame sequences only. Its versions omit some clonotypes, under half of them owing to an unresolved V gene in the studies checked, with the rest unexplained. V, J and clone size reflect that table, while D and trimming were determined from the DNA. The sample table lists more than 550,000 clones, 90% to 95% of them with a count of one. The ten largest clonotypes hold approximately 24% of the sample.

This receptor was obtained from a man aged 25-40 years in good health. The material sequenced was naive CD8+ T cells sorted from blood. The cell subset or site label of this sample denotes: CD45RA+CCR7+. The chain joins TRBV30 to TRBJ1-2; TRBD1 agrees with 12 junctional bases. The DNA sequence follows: TGTGCCTGGAGTGAAGGGACAGGGGGCCATGGCTACACCTTC. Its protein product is CAWSEGTGGHGYTF.